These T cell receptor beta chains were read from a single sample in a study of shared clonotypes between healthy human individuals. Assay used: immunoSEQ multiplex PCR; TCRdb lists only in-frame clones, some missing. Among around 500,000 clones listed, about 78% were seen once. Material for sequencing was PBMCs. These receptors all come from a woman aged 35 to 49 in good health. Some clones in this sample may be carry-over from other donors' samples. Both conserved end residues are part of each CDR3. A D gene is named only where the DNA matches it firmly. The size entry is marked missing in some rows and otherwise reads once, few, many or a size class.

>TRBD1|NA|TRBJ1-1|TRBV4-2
CASSLGGRAFF
TGTGCCAGCAGCCTAGGGGGCAGAGCTTTCTTT
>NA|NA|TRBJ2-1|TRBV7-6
CASSPRTEYNEQFF
TGTGCCAGCAGCCCTAGGACAGAATACAATGAGCAGTTCTTC
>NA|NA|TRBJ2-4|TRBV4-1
CASSGRDTKGGNIQYF
TGCGCCAGCAGCGGGCGGGACACCAAGGGGGGAAACATTCAGTACTTC
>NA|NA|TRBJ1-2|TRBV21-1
CASSGCGYGYTF
TGTGCCAGCAGCGGGTGTGGCTATGGCTACACCTTC
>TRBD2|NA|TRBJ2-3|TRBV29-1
CSVEDPPLAGTTDTQYF
TGCAGCGTTGAAGATCCCCCACTAGCGGGGACAACAGATACGCAGTATTTT
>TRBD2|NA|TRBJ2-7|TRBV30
CAWSRGEGLFNEQYF
TGTGCCTGGAGTCGGGGGGAGGGCCTCTTCAACGAGCAGTACTTC
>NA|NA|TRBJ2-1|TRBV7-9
CASSFTTGLNEQFF
TGTGCCAGCAGCTTCACGACAGGATTGAATGAGCAGTTCTTC
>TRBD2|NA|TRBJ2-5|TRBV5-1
CASSLGTSGAQETQYF
TGCGCCAGCAGCCTCGGGACTAGCGGGGCCCAAGAGACCCAGTACTTC
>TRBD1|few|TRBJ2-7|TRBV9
CASSGRDSSYEQYF
TGTGCCAGCAGCGGCCGGGACAGTTCCTACGAGCAGTACTTC
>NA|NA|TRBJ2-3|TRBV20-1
CSGGDTQYF
TGCAGTGGGGGGGATACGCAGTATTTT